A selection of T cell receptor beta chains follows, all from one sample in a study of blood T cell repertoires in COVID-19. Clones were sequenced by immunoSEQ multiplex PCR, and TCRdb holds only the in-frame ones, with some missing. The sample consists of about 230,000 clones, more than 75% of them appearing once. Sequencing was done on a sample of peripheral blood. The source of these receptors is a man aged 50 or older with COVID-19, enrolled during active disease. CDR3s include the opening cysteine and the closing phenylalanine or tryptophan. D genes are given only for firm matches. Rows may omit the clone size; those that give it use once, few, many or a size class.

TRBJ2-1 . TRBD1 TRBV7-8 TGTGCCAGCAGTCTATTCGGACAGGCCGATCGGGATGAGCAGTTCTTC CASSLFGQADRDEQFF
TRBJ1-1 . . TRBV9 TGTGCCAGCAGCGCCTCGGGACACGTGAACACTGAAGCTTTCTTT CASSASGHVNTEAFF
TRBJ2-5 . TRBD1 TRBV19 TGTGCCAGTAGCCTCGGACAGGGTGAAGAGACCCAGTACTTC CASSLGQGEETQYF
TRBJ2-2 . TRBD2 TRBV19 TGTGCCAGTAGTATAGTGCTAGCGGGAGTGAACACCGGGGAGCTGTTTTTT CASSIVLAGVNTGELFF
TRBJ1-2 . . TRBV20-1 TGCAGTGGGGGGAGGGGTGATGGCTACACCTTC CSGGRGDGYTF
TRBJ2-3 . . TRBV3-1/TRBV3-2 TGTGCCAGCAGCCAAGAAGGAGTGGTTAATACGCAGTATTTT CASSQEGVVNTQYF
TRBJ2-1 . TRBD2 TRBV28 TGTGCCAGCAGTCCCCGGGGGGGCCCCGCTAACAATGAGCAGTTCTTC CASSPRGGPANNEQFF
TRBJ2-7 few . TRBV21-1 TGTGCCAGTTCTTTTACCTATACCTCCTACGAGCAGTACTTC CASSFTYTSYEQYF
TRBJ2-5 many TRBD2 TRBV6-1 TGTGCCAGCAGTGAAGTAGCGGGGGGGGTAGAGACCCAGTACTTC CASSEVAGGVETQYF
TRBJ2-1 . TRBD1 TRBV5-4 TGTGCCAGCAGCCCAGGGGGTTACAATGAGCAGTTCTTC CASSPGGYNEQFF
TRBJ2-3 . . TRBV7-7 TGTGCTAGCAGCCCCGGACCAACCCGGAGGGATACGCAGTATTTT CASSPGPTRRDTQYF
TRBJ2-3 . . TRBV24-1 TGTGCCACCAGCGAGGGAGGCACAGATACGCAGTATTTT CATSEGGTDTQYF